This T cell receptor beta chain was captured in a study of early T cells in non-severe SARS-CoV-2 infection. Overall study context: With bulk RNA from unsorted whole blood as input, sequencing yielded unpaired chains. Study-wide findings and caveats: Anti-spike CD8 responses were favored in VDJdb matching, and private and CD4 specificities were missed.

Attachment of unique molecular identifiers to individual cDNA molecules was performed. MiXCR, run by TCRdb on the 5' RACE reads, gives a single entry per CDR3 protein. The table lists tens of thousands of distinct CDR3 sequences, about 15% of them singletons. V trimming: 0 bases; J trimming: 1 base; junction bases outside the gene matches: 5. Germline V gene data show CDR1 as LGHDT and CDR2 as YNNKEL (reference sequence). CDR3 length: 18 amino acids. About this clonotype itself: The target antigen is unknown.

The clonotype originates from an adult who was a healthcare worker with PCR-confirmed SARS-CoV-2 infection or an uninfected control (not recorded which). What was sequenced was whole blood. The rearrangement uses TRBV3-1 and TRBJ2-2; 10 positions match TRBD2. The CDR3 nucleotides are TGTGCCAGCAGCCAAGATACCCGGACTAGCGGGAACACCGGGGAGCTGTTTTTT. It is translated as CASSQDTRTSGNTGELFF.